This T cell receptor beta chain was profiled in a study of CD8 T cells in ankylosing spondylitis. Study results and caveats: Earlier studies detected some motif variants in reactive arthritis synovial fluid and blood.

In its sample, this clonotype was seen many times. As yet, its antigen is unknown. CDR1 DFQATT and CDR2 SNEGSKA come from the germline V gene (reference sequence). Trimming left V 0 bases short and J 2 bases short, with 25 bases between. The length of the CDR3 is 19 residues. TCRdb reprocessed the 5' RACE reads via MiXCR and lists one record per CDR3 protein. Here the sample spans under 55,000 distinct CDR3 sequences, around 7.4% being singletons. The clonotype was recovered from a female donor with ankylosing spondylitis or in good health (not recorded which). The chain is built from TRBV20-1 and TRBJ2-5; either TRBD1 or TRBD2 may fit D (6 bases each). Sequenced sample: blood, either unsorted or a sorted T cell fraction (not recorded which). CDR3 DNA: TGCAGTGCTAGAGAGGGGCATGGCGTGGGGGGCGCTTTGCAAGAGACCCAGTACTTC. Its translation: CSAREGHGVGGALQETQYF.